The clone carrying this T cell receptor beta chain was detected only a few times. Its antigen is currently unknown. The data stem from a study of blood T cells in healthy people across ages. Notes on the study in general: Both naive CD4+ cell counts and diversity were greater in long-lived donors than in aged donors.

A second about 6 to 12 cycle PCR used barcoded and J-beta primers. TCRdb reanalysed the 5' RACE reads using MiXCR and keeps one entry per CDR3 protein. Of some 1.6 million distinct CDR3 sequences in the sample, roughly 32% were seen once. Germline CDR1 SEHNR, CDR2 FQNEAQ (reference sequence). V was cut by 8 bases and J by 1 base, with 15 bases left in between. The CDR3 covers 14 residues. Sequencing was done on a sample of blood. V is TRBV7-9 and J is TRBJ2-7; D possibly corresponds to TRBD1 (6 bases). This TCR was recovered from a woman in her thirties in good health. CDR3 region: CASARDTPSYEQYF. The CDR3, as DNA: TGTGCCAGCGCCCGGGACACCCCGTCCTACGAGCAGTACTTC.